The TCR beta chain described here comes from a study of blood T cells in healthy people across ages. Primed by a sample-barcoded 5' primer and a J-beta primer mix, a second PCR proceeded for roughly 6 to 12 cycles. From the 5' RACE reads, TCRdb called clonotypes with MiXCR, one entry per CDR3 protein. The top ten clones hold about 10% of a sample with some 890,000 distinct CDR3 sequences, just under 30% of them seen once. The CDR3 extends over 14 amino acids. CDR1 LNHNV and CDR2 YYDKDF come from the germline V gene (reference sequence). In addition, the sample was reused for a study of T cells of mothers and their children.

The rearrangement links TRBV15 to TRBJ2-1; D uncertain. The assigned J gene may be wrong: the sequence end matches TRBJ2-7 better. Material for sequencing was blood. The TCR was taken from a woman aged 40 to 50 in good health. CDR3 DNA sequence: TGTGCCACCAGCAGATATGGCAGGCACAATGAGCAGTACTTC. This codes for CATSRYGRHNEQYF.